This entry features one T cell receptor (beta chain) sequence. The antigen remains unidentified. This specimen belongs to a study of T cell responses to AZD1222 COVID-19 vaccine. The germline V gene encodes CDR1 SNHLY and CDR2 FYNNEI. This CDR3 is built from 16 residues. J lost 1 base, V lost 6 bases, and 10 bases had no gene match. Study-wide results and caveats: Epitopes outside B.1.351 and B.1.1.7 mutated regions reportedly drew nearly half of spike TCRs. Spike-specific TCR breadth and depth went up after people got two AZD1222 doses.

Data came from immunoSEQ multiplex PCR; TCRdb stores just in-frame clones and leaves some out. There are approximately 190,000 clones in the sample; 80% to 95% occur only once, and 1% to 1.5% lies in the top ten. This sequence was found in an adult in good health. This chain uses TRBV2 with TRBJ2-3, with 7 bases that match TRBD1. The starting material was peripheral blood, obtained on day 0 of AZD1222 vaccination. The CDR3 DNA is TGTGCCAGCAGAGATCGACAGGGCGTAGGCACAGATACGCAGTATTTT. Its translation: CASRDRQGVGTDTQYF.